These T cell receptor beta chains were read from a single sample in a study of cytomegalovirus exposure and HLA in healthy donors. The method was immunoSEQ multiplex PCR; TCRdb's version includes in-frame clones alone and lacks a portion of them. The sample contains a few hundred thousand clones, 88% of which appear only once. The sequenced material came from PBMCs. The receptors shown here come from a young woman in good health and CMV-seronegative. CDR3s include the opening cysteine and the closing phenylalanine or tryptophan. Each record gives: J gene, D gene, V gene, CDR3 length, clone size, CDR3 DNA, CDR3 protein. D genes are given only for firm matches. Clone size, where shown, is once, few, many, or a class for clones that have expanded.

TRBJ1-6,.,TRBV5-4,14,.,TGTGCCAGCAGTTCCAGACATACGGATTCACCCCTCCACTTT,CASSSRHTDSPLHF
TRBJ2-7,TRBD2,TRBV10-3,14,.,TGTGCCATCAGTCCGCGGGAGGCCTCGGGCGAGCAGTACTTC,CAISPREASGEQYF
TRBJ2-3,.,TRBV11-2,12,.,TGTGCCAGCAGCCTCCCGGAGTTTACGCAGTATTTT,CASSLPEFTQYF
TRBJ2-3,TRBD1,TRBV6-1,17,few,TGTGCCAGCAGTGAAGTGGGGGGGACAGGGGCGGGAGATACGCAGTATTTT,CASSEVGGTGAGDTQYF
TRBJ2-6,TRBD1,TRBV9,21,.,TGTGCCAGCAGCGCCCCGGGACAGCCCGATATTGCCTACTCTGGGGCCAACGTCCTGACTTTC,CASSAPGQPDIAYSGANVLTF
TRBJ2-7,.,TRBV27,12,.,TGTGCCAGCAGCCACGGAGGGAACGAGCAGTACTTC,CASSHGGNEQYF
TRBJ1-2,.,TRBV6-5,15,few,TGTGCCAGCAGTCAACTGACAGGAGGCGGCGGGGGCTACACCTTC,CASSQLTGGGGGYTF
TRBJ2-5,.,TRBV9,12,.,TGTGCCAGCAGCCGCCTCGGGGAGACCCAGTACTTC,CASSRLGETQYF
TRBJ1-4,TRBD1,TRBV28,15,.,TGTGCCAGCAGTTCACCGGGACAGGGGAATGAAAAACTGTTTTTT,CASSSPGQGNEKLFF
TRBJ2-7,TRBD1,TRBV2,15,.,TGTGCCAGCAGAGAACCGGGACAGGGAACCTACGAGCAGTACTTC,CASREPGQGTYEQYF
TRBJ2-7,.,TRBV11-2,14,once,TGTGCCAGCAGCTTAGTTTCTGCGGCTCACGAGCAGTACTTC,CASSLVSAAHEQYF
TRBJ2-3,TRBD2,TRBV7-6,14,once,TGTGCCAGCAGCTTTGCGGGGGGTCGAGATACGCAATATTTT,CASSFAGGRDTQYF
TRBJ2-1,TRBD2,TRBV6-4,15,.,TGTGCCAGCAGTGACAATAAGCGGGAGATTAATGAGCAGTTCTTC,CASSDNKREINEQFF
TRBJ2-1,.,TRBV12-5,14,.,TGTGCTAGTGGTTTGAGCAAGTTCTCGGATGAGCAGTTCTTC,CASGLSKFSDEQFF
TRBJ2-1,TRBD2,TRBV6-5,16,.,TGTGCCAGCAGGTACTCGACTAGCGGGCTGAACAATGAGCAGTTCTTC,CASRYSTSGLNNEQFF